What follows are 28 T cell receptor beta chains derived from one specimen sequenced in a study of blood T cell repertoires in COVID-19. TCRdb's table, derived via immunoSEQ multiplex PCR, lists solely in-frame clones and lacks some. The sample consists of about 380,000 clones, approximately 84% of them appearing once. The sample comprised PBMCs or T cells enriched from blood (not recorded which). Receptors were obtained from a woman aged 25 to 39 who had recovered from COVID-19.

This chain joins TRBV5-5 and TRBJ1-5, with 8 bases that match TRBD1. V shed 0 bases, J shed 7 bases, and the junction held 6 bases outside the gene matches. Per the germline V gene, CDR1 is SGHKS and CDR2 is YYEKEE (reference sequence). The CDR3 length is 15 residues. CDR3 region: CASSLETGGIQPQHF. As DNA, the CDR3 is TGTGCCAGCAGCTTGGAAACAGGGGGTATACAGCCCCAGCATTTT.

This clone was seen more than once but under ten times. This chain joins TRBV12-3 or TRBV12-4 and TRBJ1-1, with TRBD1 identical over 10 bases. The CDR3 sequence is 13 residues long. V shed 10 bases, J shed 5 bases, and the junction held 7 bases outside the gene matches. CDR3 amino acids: CAIPGQGRTEAFF. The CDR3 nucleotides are TGTGCCATCCCGGGACAGGGGCGAACTGAAGCTTTCTTT.

CDR3 amino acids: CASSLYGSGLGQPQHF. The CDR3 coding sequence is TGTGCCAGCAGTTTATATGGTAGCGGCCTCGGGCAGCCCCAGCATTTT. The V call is TRBV27, the J call TRBJ1-5, with D uncertain. Trimming removed 1 base from V and 7 bases from J, with 17 bases in between. The CDR3 extends over 16 amino acids. Germline CDR1 and CDR2: MNHEY and SMNVEV (reference sequence).

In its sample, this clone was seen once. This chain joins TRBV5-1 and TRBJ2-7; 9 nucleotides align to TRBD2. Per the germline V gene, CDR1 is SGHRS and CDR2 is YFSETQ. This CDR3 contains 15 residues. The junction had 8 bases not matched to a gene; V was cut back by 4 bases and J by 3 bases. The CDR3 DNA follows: TGCGCCAGCAGCCCGGTGGAGCGGGAGGTCTACGAGCAGTACTTC. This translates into CASSPVEREVYEQYF.

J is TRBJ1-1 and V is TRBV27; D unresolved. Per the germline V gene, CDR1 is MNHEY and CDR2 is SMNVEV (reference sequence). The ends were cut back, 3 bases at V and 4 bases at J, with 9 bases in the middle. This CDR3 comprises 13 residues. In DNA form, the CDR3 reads TGTGCCAGCAGTTTTTTCTATAGCACTGAAGCTTTCTTT. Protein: CASSFFYSTEAFF.

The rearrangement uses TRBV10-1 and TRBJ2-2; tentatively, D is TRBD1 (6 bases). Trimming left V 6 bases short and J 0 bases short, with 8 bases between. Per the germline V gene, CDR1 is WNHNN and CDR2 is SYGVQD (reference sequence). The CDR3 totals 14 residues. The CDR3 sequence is CASRAGANTGELFF. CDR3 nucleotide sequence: TGCGCCAGCAGAGCAGGGGCGAACACCGGGGAGCTGTTTTTT.

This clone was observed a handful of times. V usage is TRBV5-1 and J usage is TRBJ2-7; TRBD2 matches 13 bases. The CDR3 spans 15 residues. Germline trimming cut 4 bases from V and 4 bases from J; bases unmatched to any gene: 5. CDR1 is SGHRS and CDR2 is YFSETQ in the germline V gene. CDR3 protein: CASSSGTSGAYEQYF. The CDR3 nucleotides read TGCGCCAGCAGCAGCGGGACTAGCGGGGCTTACGAGCAGTACTTC.

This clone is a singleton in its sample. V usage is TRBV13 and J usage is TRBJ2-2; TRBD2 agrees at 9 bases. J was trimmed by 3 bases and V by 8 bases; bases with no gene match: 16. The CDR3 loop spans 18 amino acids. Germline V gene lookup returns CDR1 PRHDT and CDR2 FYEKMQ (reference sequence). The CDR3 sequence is CASGRLAERGWDTGELFF. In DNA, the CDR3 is TGTGCCAGCGGGCGACTAGCGGAGAGGGGGTGGGACACCGGGGAGCTGTTTTTT. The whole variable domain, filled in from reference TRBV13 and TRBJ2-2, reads AAGVIQSPRHLIKEKRETATLKCYPIPRHDTVYWYQQGPGQDPQFLISFYEKMQSDKGSIPDRFSAQQFSDYHSELNMSSLELGDSALYFCASGRLAERGWDTGELFFGEGSRLTVL.

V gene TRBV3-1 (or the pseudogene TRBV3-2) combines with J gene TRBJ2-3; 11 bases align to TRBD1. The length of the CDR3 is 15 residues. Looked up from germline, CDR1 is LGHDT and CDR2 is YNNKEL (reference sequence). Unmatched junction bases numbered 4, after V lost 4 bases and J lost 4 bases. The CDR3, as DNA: TGTGCCAGCAGCCCGGGACAGGGGGTGTCAGATACGCAGTATTTT. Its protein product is CASSPGQGVSDTQYF.

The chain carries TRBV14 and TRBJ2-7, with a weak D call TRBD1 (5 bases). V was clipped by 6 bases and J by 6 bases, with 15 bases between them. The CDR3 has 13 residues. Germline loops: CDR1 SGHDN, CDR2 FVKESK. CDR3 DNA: TGTGCCAGCAGTCAGGACATTCAAGGCGAGCAGTACTTC. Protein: CASSQDIQGEQYF.

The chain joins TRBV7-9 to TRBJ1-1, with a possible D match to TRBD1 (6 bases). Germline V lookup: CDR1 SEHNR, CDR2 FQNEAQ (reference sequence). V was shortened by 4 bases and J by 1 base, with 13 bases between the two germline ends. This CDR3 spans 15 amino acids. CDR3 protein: CASSYLQGTNTEAFF. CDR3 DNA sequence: TGTGCCAGCAGCTACCTACAGGGCACGAACACTGAAGCTTTCTTT. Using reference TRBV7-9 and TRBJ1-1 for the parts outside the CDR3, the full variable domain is DTGVSQNPRHKITKRGQNVTFRCDPISEHNRLYWYRQTLGQGPEFLTYFQNEAQLEKSRLLSDRFSAERPKGSFSTLEIQRTEQGDSAMYLCASSYLQGTNTEAFFGQGTRLTVV.

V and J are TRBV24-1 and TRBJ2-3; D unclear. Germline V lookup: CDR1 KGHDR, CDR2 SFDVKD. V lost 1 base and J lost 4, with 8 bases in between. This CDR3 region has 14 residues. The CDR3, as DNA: TGTGCCACCAGTGATTTACGACTCCCAGATACGCAGTATTTT. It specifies CATSDLRLPDTQYF.

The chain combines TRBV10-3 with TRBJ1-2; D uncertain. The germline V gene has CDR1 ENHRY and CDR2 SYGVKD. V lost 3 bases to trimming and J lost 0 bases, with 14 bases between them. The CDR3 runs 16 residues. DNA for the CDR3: TGTGCCATCAGTGACACACGGGAGGCGTCTAACTATGGCTACACCTTC. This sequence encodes CAISDTREASNYGYTF.

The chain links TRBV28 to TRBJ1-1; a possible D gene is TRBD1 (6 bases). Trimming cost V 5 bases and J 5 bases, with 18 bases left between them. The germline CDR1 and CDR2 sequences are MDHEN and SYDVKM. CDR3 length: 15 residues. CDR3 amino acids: CASSDRPGRRTEAFF. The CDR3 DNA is TGTGCCAGCAGTGACAGGCCCGGGAGGAGAACTGAAGCTTTCTTT.

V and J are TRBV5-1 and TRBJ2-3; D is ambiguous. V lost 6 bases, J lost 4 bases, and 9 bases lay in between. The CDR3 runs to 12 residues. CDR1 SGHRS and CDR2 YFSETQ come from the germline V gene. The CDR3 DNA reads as TGCGCCAGCACCGAGGAACCAGATACGCAGTATTTT. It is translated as CASTEEPDTQYF.

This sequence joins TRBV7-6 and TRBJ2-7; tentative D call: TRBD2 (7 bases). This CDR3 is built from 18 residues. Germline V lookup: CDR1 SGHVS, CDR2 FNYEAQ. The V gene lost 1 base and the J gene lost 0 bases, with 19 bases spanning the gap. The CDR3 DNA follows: TGTGCCAGCAGCTTAGAAGTGTCGGGGGGCGACGTCTCCTACGAGCAGTACTTC. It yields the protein CASSLEVSGGDVSYEQYF.

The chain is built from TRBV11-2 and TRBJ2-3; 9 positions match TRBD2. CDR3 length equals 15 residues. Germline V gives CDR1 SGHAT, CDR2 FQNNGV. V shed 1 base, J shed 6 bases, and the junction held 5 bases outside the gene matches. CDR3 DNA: TGTGCCAGCAGCTTAGCAGCGGGAGGACGGGATACGCAGTATTTT. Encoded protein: CASSLAAGGRDTQYF. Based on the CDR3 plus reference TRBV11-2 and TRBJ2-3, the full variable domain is EAGVAQSPRYKIIEKRQSVAFWCNPISGHATLYWYQQILGQGPKLLIQFQNNGVVDDSQLPKDRFSAERLKGVDSTLKIQPAKLEDSAVYLCASSLAAGGRDTQYFGPGTRLTVL.

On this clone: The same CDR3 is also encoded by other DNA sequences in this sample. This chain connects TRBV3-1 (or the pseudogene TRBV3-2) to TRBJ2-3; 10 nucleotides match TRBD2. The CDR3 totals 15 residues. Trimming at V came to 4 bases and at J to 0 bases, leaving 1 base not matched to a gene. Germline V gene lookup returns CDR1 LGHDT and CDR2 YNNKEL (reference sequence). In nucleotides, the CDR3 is TGTGCCAGCAGCCCGACTAGCGGGAGCACAGATACGCAGTATTTT. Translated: CASSPTSGSTDTQYF.

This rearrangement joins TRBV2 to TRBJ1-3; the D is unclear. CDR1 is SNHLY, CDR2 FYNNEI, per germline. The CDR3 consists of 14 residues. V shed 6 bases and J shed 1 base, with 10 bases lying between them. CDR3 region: CASRMVTSGNTIYF. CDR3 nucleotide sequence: TGTGCCAGCAGGATGGTCACTTCTGGAAACACCATATATTTT.

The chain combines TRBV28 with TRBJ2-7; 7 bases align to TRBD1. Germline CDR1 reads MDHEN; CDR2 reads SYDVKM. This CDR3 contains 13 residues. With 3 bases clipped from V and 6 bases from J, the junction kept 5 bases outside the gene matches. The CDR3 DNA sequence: TGTGCCAGCAGTTTCAGGGGGTTTGGCGAGCAGTACTTC. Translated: CASSFRGFGEQYF.

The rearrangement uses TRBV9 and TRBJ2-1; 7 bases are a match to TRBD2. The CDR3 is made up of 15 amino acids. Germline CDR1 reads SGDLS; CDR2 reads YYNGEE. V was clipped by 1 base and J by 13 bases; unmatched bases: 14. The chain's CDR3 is CASSVNGLGGRGQFF. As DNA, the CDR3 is TGTGCCAGCAGCGTAAATGGACTGGGTGGGAGGGGACAGTTCTTC.

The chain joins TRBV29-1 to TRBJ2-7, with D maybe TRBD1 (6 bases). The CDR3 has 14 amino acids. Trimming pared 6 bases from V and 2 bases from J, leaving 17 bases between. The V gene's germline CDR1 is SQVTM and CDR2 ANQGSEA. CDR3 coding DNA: TGCAGCGTCGTGGGGGCAGGTCGTCCCTACGAGCAGTACTTC. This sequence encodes CSVVGAGRPYEQYF.

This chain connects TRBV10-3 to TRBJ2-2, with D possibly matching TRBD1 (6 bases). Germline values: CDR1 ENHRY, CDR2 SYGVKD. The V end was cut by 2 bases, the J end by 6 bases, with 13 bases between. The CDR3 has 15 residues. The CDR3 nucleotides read TGTGCCATCAGTGAGAGGGACACCGTCCCCGGGGAGCTGTTTTTT. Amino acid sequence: CAISERDTVPGELFF.

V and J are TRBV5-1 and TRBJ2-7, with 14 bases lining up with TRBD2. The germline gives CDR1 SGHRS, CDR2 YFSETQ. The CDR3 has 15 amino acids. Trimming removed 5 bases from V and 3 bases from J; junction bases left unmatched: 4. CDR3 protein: CASRGLAGDLYEQYF. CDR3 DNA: TGCGCCAGCAGGGGACTAGCGGGGGACCTCTACGAGCAGTACTTC. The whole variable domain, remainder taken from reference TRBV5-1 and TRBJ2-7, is KAGVTQTPRYLIKTRGQQVTLSCSPISGHRSVSWYQQTPGQGLQFLFEYFSETQRNKGNFPGRFSGRQFSNSRSEMNVSTLELGDSALYLCASRGLAGDLYEQYFGPGTRLTVT.

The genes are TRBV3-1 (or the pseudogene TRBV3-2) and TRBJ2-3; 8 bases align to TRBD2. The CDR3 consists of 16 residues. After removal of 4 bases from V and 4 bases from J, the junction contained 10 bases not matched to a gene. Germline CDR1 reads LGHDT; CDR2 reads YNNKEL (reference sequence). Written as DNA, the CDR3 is TGTGCCAGCAGCCTATCCGGGACTAGGGAGTCAGATACGCAGTATTTT. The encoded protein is CASSLSGTRESDTQYF.

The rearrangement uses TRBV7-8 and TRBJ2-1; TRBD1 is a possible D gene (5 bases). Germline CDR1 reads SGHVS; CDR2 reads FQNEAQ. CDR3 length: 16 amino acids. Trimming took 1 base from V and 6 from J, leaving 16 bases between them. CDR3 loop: CASSLGPRQTLNEQFF. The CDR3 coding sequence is TGTGCCAGCAGCTTAGGTCCTAGACAGACTCTCAATGAGCAGTTCTTC.

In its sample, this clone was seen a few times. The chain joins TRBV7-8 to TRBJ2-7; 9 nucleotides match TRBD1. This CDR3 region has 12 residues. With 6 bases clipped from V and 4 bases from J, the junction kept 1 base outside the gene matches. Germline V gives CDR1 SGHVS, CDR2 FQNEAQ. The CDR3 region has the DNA TGTGCCAGCAGTGGACAGGGGTACGAGCAGTACTTC. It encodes CASSGQGYEQYF.

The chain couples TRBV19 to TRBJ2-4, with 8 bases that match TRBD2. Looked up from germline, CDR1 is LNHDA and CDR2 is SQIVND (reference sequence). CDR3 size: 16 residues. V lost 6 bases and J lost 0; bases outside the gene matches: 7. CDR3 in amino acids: CASSGLAGLAKNIQYF. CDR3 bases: TGTGCCAGTAGCGGTCTAGCGGGTCTAGCCAAAAACATTCAGTACTTC.